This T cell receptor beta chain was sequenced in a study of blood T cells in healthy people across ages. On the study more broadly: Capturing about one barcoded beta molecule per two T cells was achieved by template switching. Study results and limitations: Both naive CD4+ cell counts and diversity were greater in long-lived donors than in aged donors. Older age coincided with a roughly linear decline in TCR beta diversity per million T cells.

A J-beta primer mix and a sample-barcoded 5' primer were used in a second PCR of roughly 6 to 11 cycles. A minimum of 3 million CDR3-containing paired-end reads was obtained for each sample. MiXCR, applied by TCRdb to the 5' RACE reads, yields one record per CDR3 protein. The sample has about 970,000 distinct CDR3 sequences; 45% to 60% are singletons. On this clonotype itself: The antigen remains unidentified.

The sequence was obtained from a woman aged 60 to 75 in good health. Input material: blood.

In DNA, the CDR3 is TGTGCCAGCAGTTTTTGGATGGACACCACAGATACGCAGTATTTT. It translates to CASSFWMDTTDTQYF. The chain uses TRBV12-3 or TRBV12-4 and TRBJ2-3; D may be TRBD1 (5 bases). The germline V and J ends were trimmed by 3 bases and 2 bases, with 12 bases remaining between them. CDR3 length equals 15 residues.